This TCR beta chain was recovered during a study of blood T cell repertoires in COVID-19. Study summary: The origin of the acute and convalescent COVID-19 samples was the United States, Italy and Spain. T cells, B-cell-depleted T cells, or PBMCs supplied cDNA or gDNA.

This clone has only a few counts. In the original processing: By means of reference gene primer amplification, nucleated cell counts were estimated. Only in-frame clones appear in the TCRdb table, and some are missing; sequencing was by immunoSEQ multiplex PCR. V and J calls and clone size are copied from that table; D and trimming were computed from the DNA. The sample has approximately 94,000 clones; about 80% are singletons. Germline V CDR1 and CDR2: KGHDR, SFDVKD. This CDR3 is built from 15 residues. With 5 bases clipped from V and 4 bases from J, the junction kept 4 bases outside the gene matches.

V usage is TRBV24-1 and J usage is TRBJ2-7, with 13 bases matching TRBD2. The sample consisted of peripheral blood. The receptor was derived from a man between 70 and 80 years old with active or convalescent COVID-19. DNA of the CDR3: TGTGCCACCAGTGCGGGACTAGCGGGACTATACGAGCAGTACTTC. Translating gives CATSAGLAGLYEQYF.